One sample yielded the 25 T cell receptor beta chains listed below, sequenced in a study of blood T cell repertoires in COVID-19. Sequencing used immunoSEQ multiplex PCR; TCRdb keeps in-frame clones, though not all of them. Among 300,000 or so clones listed, over 80% were seen once. The sequenced material came from peripheral blood. Receptor source: a woman aged 40-49 years with acute or convalescent COVID-19.

V usage is TRBV2 and J usage is TRBJ1-6; 9 bases map to TRBD1. The CDR3 has 16 amino acids. Germline V lookup: CDR1 SNHLY, CDR2 FYNNEI. Unmatched junction bases numbered 10, after V lost 4 bases and J lost 9 bases. The CDR3 is CASSAPRQGGASPLHF. The CDR3 DNA sequence: TGTGCCAGCAGTGCCCCCCGACAGGGGGGTGCTTCACCCCTCCACTTT.

This sequence joins TRBV30 and TRBJ2-1, with D maybe TRBD2 (6 bases). V lost 6 bases and J 0 bases, leaving 15 bases between the germline ends. This CDR3 is built from 15 residues. Germline assignment: CDR1 GTSNPN and CDR2 SVGIG (reference sequence). The CDR3 protein is CACLLSGLSYNEQFF. In DNA, the CDR3 is TGTGCCTGCCTTCTCTCGGGACTCTCCTACAATGAGCAGTTCTTC.

The chain couples TRBV5-4 to TRBJ2-2; D is perhaps TRBD2 (7 bases). CDR1 is SGHNT and CDR2 is YYREEE in the germline V gene (reference sequence). V was clipped by 0 bases and J by 5 bases, with 20 bases between them. This CDR3 region has 18 residues. The CDR3 coding sequence is TGTGCCAGCAGCTTGGACTCGGCGGGGGCCTCGGGTACCGGGGAGCTGTTTTTT. Its translation: CASSLDSAGASGTGELFF.

The rearrangement joins TRBV30 to TRBJ1-3; D may be TRBD1 (6 bases). The CDR3 is 14 amino acids. Trimming cost V 2 bases and J 2 bases, with 10 bases left between them. CDR1 is GTSNPN, CDR2 SVGIG, per germline (reference sequence). The CDR3 nucleotides read TGTGCCTGGAGTAAGGGGGAACCTGGAAACACCATATATTTT. Translating gives CAWSKGEPGNTIYF. Full variable domain (rest looked up from reference TRBV30 and TRBJ1-3): SQTIHQWPATLVQPVGSPLSLECTVEGTSNPNLYWYRQAAGRGLQLLFYSVGIGQISSEVPQNLSASRPQDRQFILSSKKLLLSDSGFYLCAWSKGEPGNTIYFGEGSWLTVV.

The rearrangement joins TRBV4-1 to TRBJ1-5, with 12 bases identical to TRBD1. From germline, CDR1 is MGHRA and CDR2 YSYEKL. V was pared by 0 bases and J by 2 bases, with 14 bases of the junction left unmatched. This CDR3 spans 21 amino acids. The CDR3 protein is CASSQEGMGQGALMGNQPQHF. CDR3 bases: TGCGCCAGCAGCCAAGAAGGTATGGGACAGGGGGCCCTTATGGGCAATCAGCCCCAGCATTTT.

V is TRBV10-3 and J is TRBJ1-3, with D unresolved. The CDR3 totals 13 residues. Germline CDR1 is ENHRY and CDR2 is SYGVKD. The V end lost 4 bases, the J end lost 2 bases, and 6 bases lay between the germline ends. CDR3 residues: CAISAPAGNTIYF. As DNA, the CDR3 is TGTGCCATCAGTGCCCCGGCTGGAAACACCATATATTTT.

This chain joins TRBV6-4 and TRBJ2-7; D gene ambiguous. Germline V gives CDR1 MRHNA, CDR2 SNTAGT. This CDR3 contains 15 residues. V dropped 3 bases and J dropped 0 bases, with 12 bases sitting between them. CDR3 nucleotide sequence: TGTGCCAGCAGTGAGCTACCGGAGTTCTCCTACGAGCAGTACGTC. Protein: CASSELPEFSYEQYV.

The CDR3 spells CASSPTGPNEQFF. The DNA for the CDR3 is TGTGCCAGCAGTCCAACAGGGCCCAATGAGCAGTTCTTC. This chain uses TRBV12-3 or TRBV12-4 with TRBJ2-1; D is possibly TRBD1 (6 bases). V was cut by 5 bases and J by 6 bases, with 11 bases left in between. This CDR3 has 13 residues.

This clone has a single count. The chain recombines TRBV5-4 with TRBJ1-1; D is perhaps TRBD1 (5 bases). The V end was cut by 3 bases, the J end by 7 bases, with 13 bases between. CDR3 length: 13 amino acids. CDR1 is SGHNT and CDR2 is YYREEE in the germline V gene (reference sequence). CDR3 sequence (DNA): TGTGCCAGCAGCTGGCCCGGGGGGAATGAAGCTTTCTTT. It codes for CASSWPGGNEAFF.

The chain carries TRBV9 and TRBJ1-2, with D possibly being TRBD1 (5 bases). The CDR3 spans 15 residues. CDR1 is SGDLS, CDR2 YYNGEE, per germline. Trimming shortened V by 0 bases and J by 1 base, and 10 bases separated the two germline ends. In DNA, the CDR3 is TGTGCCAGCAGCGTAGGTCAGGGCCATAACTATGGCTACACCTTC. Translating it yields CASSVGQGHNYGYTF.

About this clone itself: Distinct nucleotide sequences in the sample also encode this CDR3. V gene TRBV30 combines with J gene TRBJ1-5, with D possibly being TRBD1 (6 bases). CDR1 is GTSNPN and CDR2 is SVGIG in the germline V gene (reference sequence). There are 20 residues in the CDR3. V gave up 0 bases and J gave up 0 bases, with 24 bases separating them. The CDR3 nucleotides are TGTGCCTGGAGTGTTACCCTACAGGGAGCTCTAACCTCTAGCAATCAGCCCCAGCATTTT. As protein: CAWSVTLQGALTSSNQPQHF. Filled out from reference TRBV30 and TRBJ1-5, the complete variable domain reads SQTIHQWPATLVQPVGSPLSLECTVEGTSNPNLYWYRQAAGRGLQLLFYSVGIGQISSEVPQNLSASRPQDRQFILSSKKLLLSDSGFYLCAWSVTLQGALTSSNQPQHFGDGTRLSIL.

The chain employs TRBV5-1 and TRBJ1-4; D gene ambiguous. From germline, CDR1 is SGHRS and CDR2 YFSETQ. V shed 3 bases and J shed 7 bases, with 16 bases lying between them. The CDR3 contains 15 residues. This chain's CDR3 is CASSSTGAEGEKLFF. CDR3 nucleotide sequence: TGCGCCAGCAGCTCAACGGGAGCCGAGGGTGAAAAACTGTTTTTT.

This clone was seen only once. V and J are TRBV4-2 and TRBJ2-1; D perhaps matches TRBD2 (6 bases). The germline V gene has CDR1 LGHNA and CDR2 YNFKEQ. The germline V and J ends were trimmed by 3 bases and 3 bases, with 12 bases remaining between them. The CDR3 sequence is 15 residues long. CDR3 sequence reads: CASSQETGDYNEQFF. The DNA of the CDR3 is TGTGCCAGCAGCCAGGAGACGGGGGACTACAATGAGCAGTTCTTC.

The chain has TRBV6-5 and TRBJ1-2; no clear D. V was pared by 0 bases and J by 4 bases, with 15 bases between. CDR3 length equals 16 residues. Germline CDR1 is MNHEY and CDR2 is SVGAGI. CDR3 nucleotides: TGTGCCAGCAGTTACTCGATCGCAGGCTTCAGCTATGGCTACACCTTC. Translated, it gives CASSYSIAGFSYGYTF.

The chain is built from TRBV7-2 and TRBJ2-1; TRBD2 matches at 9 bases. Trimming cost V 2 bases and J 2 bases; bases outside gene matches: 13. The germline gives CDR1 SGHTA, CDR2 FQGNSA. The CDR3 totals 19 residues. CDR3 loop: CASSLLRRGGGAPYNEQFF. CDR3 DNA: TGTGCCAGCAGCTTACTTCGTCGCGGCGGGGGGGCACCCTACAATGAGCAGTTCTTC.

The genes are TRBV24-1 and TRBJ2-1; 7 bases align to TRBD2. Germline CDR1 is KGHDR and CDR2 is SFDVKD. V shed 4 bases and J 4 bases; nucleotides not matched to a gene: 9. The CDR3 consists of 16 residues. In DNA, the CDR3 is TGTGCCACCAGTGACCGCGGGGCGGGGGATTACAATGAGCAGTTCTTC. This translates into CATSDRGAGDYNEQFF.

The V call is TRBV6-5, the J call TRBJ1-2, with a possible D match to TRBD1 (6 bases). The CDR3 sequence is 12 residues long. Germline lookup yields CDR1 MNHEY and CDR2 SVGAGI. The V and J ends lost 6 bases and 8 bases respectively, with 13 bases between them. The CDR3 protein is CASRRGPKGYTF. The CDR3 bases are TGTGCCAGCAGGCGGGGGCCTAAGGGCTACACCTTC.

This sequence joins TRBV6-5 and TRBJ1-5; TRBD1 might be the D (6 bases). V was trimmed by 5 bases and J by 4 bases, leaving 9 bases between them. Germline CDR1 and CDR2: MNHEY and SVGAGI. The CDR3 is made up of 13 amino acids. CDR3: CASSRDTNQPQHF. CDR3 sequence (DNA): TGTGCCAGCAGTCGGGACACGAATCAGCCCCAGCATTTT.

V gene TRBV5-1 combines with J gene TRBJ2-1; the match to TRBD2 covers 11 bases. Trimming took 4 bases from V and 7 from J; bases not matched to a gene: 7. Germline V gene data show CDR1 as SGHRS and CDR2 as YFSETQ. This CDR3 spans 15 amino acids. The chain's CDR3 is CASSSLAGGGNEQFF. The CDR3, as DNA: TGCGCCAGCAGCAGTCTAGCGGGGGGCGGGAATGAGCAGTTCTTC.

The V and J genes are TRBV4-1 and TRBJ1-2; D is perhaps TRBD1 (6 bases). Deletions cut 3 bases from V and 4 bases from J, with 15 bases between. Germline values: CDR1 MGHRA, CDR2 YSYEKL. The CDR3 has 15 amino acids. The CDR3 DNA is TGCGCCAGCAGCCAGGGCGGACAGTCTCCCTATGGCTACACCTTC. Its protein product is CASSQGGQSPYGYTF.

V gene TRBV6-5 combines with J gene TRBJ2-7; 9 nucleotides align to TRBD1. Trimming removed 6 bases from V and 2 bases from J; junction bases left unmatched: 5. CDR1 MNHEY and CDR2 SVGAGI come from the germline V gene. The length of the CDR3 is 14 residues. CDR3 amino acids: CASRQGQGTYEQYV. The CDR3 nucleotides read TGTGCCAGCAGACAGGGACAGGGAACCTACGAGCAGTACGTC.

This clone was seen just once. This chain connects TRBV6-4 to TRBJ2-2; D remains unclear. Germline V CDR1 and CDR2: MRHNA, SNTAGT. CDR3 size: 12 residues. V shed 4 bases and J shed 5 bases, with 5 bases lying between them. In DNA, the CDR3 is TGTGCCAGCAGTGGGAGAACCGGGGAGCTGTTTTTT. It specifies CASSGRTGELFF.

This rearrangement joins TRBV3-1 (or the pseudogene TRBV3-2) to TRBJ2-3; TRBD2 matches at 8 bases. The germline V gene has CDR1 LGHDT and CDR2 YNNKEL (reference sequence). The trim removed 4 bases at V and 2 bases at J, leaving 8 bases unmatched. This CDR3 is 16 amino acids long. CDR3 loop: CASSPFGGGITDTQYF. In DNA form, the CDR3 reads TGTGCCAGCAGCCCCTTCGGCGGGGGGATCACAGATACGCAGTATTTT.

The chain recombines TRBV9 with TRBJ1-1, with 8 bases that match TRBD1. CDR1 SGDLS and CDR2 YYNGEE come from the germline V gene. The CDR3 is 15 residues long. The junction had 5 bases not matched to a gene; V was cut back by 0 bases and J by 4 bases. The CDR3 nucleotides are TGTGCCAGCAGCGTAGATCTAGACAGGGGCACTGAAGCTTTCTTT. Residues: CASSVDLDRGTEAFF.

The chain uses TRBV29-1 and TRBJ2-7; a possible D gene is TRBD1 (5 bases). Germline values: CDR1 SQVTM, CDR2 ANQGSEA. The germline V and J ends were trimmed by 4 bases and 6 bases, with 10 bases remaining between them. This CDR3 region has 11 residues. The CDR3 sequence is CSVVQGPEQYV. The CDR3 DNA sequence: TGCAGCGTTGTTCAGGGTCCCGAGCAGTACGTC.